This is a list of T cell receptor beta chains from one sample in a study of patients and donors after allogeneic stem cell transplantation. TCRdb re-analysed the RT-PCR reads in MiXCR, keeping a single row per CDR3 protein. The table records some 960,000 distinct CDR3 sequences, roughly 18% of them present only once. The sequenced sample was blood, either unsorted or a sorted T cell fraction (not recorded which). These receptors were taken from a human donor who was either an allogeneic HSCT recipient or a stem cell or donor lymphocyte infusion donor (not recorded which). It is not recorded whose cells these are; they may come from a transplant donor. The CDR3 runs from the conserved cysteine through the conserved F or W. The D gene is left open where the match is weak. A row's size may be missing; if present it is once, few, many or a size class.

v_call	d_call	j_call	clone_size	cdr3_aa	cdr3_nt
TRBV16	.	TRBJ1-2	few	CASSKTVPGWELAF	TGTGCCAGCAGCAAAACGGTTCCAGGGTGGGAGCTCGCCTTC
TRBV6-1	TRBD1	TRBJ1-5	few	CASSTGGASHQPQHF	TGTGCCAGCAGTACAGGGGGCGCGAGTCATCAGCCCCAGCATTTT
TRBV5-5	.	TRBJ1-1	many	CASSLGQYTEAFF	TGTGCCAGCAGCTTGGGACAGTACACTGAAGCTTTCTTT
TRBV7-2	.	TRBJ2-3	.	CASSLGGAGEDTQYF	TGTGCCAGCAGCTTAGGGGGGGCAGGGGAAGATACGCAGTATTTT
TRBV2	.	TRBJ2-7	.	CASSGLKGSNEQYF	TGTGCCAGCAGTGGGCTCAAGGGTTCCAACGAGCAGTACTTC
TRBV2	TRBD2	TRBJ2-2	.	CASGGLANTGELFF	TGTGCCAGCGGGGGACTAGCTAACACCGGGGAGCTGTTTTTT
TRBV4-1	.	TRBJ1-2	few	CASSQEHQQGWDYGYTF	TGCGCCAGCAGCCAAGAGCATCAACAGGGCTGGGACTATGGCTACACCTTC
TRBV29-1	.	TRBJ2-5	.	CSVAYRPQETQYF	TGCAGCGTTGCCTACAGGCCCCAAGAGACCCAGTACTTC
TRBV5-1	.	TRBJ2-5	.	CASSTGQRETQYF	TGCGCCAGCAGCACCGGACAGCGGGAGACCCAGTACTTC
TRBV5-1	.	TRBJ1-2	.	CASSQGVYGYTF	TGCGCCAGCAGCCAAGGGGTATATGGCTACACCTTC
TRBV7-2	TRBD2	TRBJ2-1	few	CASSLASWLAGGPNEQFF	TGTGCCAGCAGCTTAGCGTCGTGGCTAGCGGGAGGGCCAAATGAGCAGTTCTTC
TRBV4-1	TRBD1	TRBJ2-7	.	CASSQSGTGGFYEQYF	TGCGCCAGCAGCCAGTCCGGGACAGGGGGTTTTTACGAGCAGTACTTC
TRBV12-3/TRBV12-4	.	TRBJ1-1	few	CASSSTRVGTEAFF	TGTGCCAGCAGTTCGACCCGGGTGGGGACTGAAGCTTTCTTT
TRBV4-1	TRBD1	TRBJ2-2	few	CASSHPRDRGFGELFF	TGCGCCAGCAGCCACCCTCGGGACAGGGGCTTCGGGGAGCTGTTTTTT
TRBV11-2	.	TRBJ2-1	.	CASSVAGGGDNNEQFF	TGTGCCAGCAGCGTAGCTGGGGGAGGGGACAACAATGAGCAGTTCTTC
TRBV7-9	TRBD1	TRBJ1-1	once	CASSPRTGEQNTEAFF	TGTGCCAGCAGCCCCAGGACAGGGGAGCAGAACACTGAAGCTTTCTTT
TRBV7-8	TRBD1	TRBJ1-4	.	CASSRTGGSNEKLFF	TGTGCCAGCAGCCGGACAGGGGGTTCTAATGAAAAACTGTTTTTT
TRBV9	TRBD2	TRBJ2-3	few	CASSVGASGRAVDTQYF	TGTGCCAGCAGCGTAGGGGCTAGCGGGAGGGCCGTGGATACGCAGTATTTT
TRBV27	TRBD1	TRBJ1-2	.	CASSQRAGGVYGYTF	TGTGCCAGCAGTCAAAGGGCAGGGGGAGTCTATGGCTACACCTTC
TRBV7-8	.	TRBJ1-1	.	CASSERGYEAFF	TGTGCCAGCAGTGAGAGGGGGTATGAAGCTTTCTTT
TRBV15	.	TRBJ1-1	few	CATRVGALTEAFF	TGTGCCACCAGAGTGGGTGCGCTGACTGAAGCTTTCTTT
TRBV27	TRBD2	TRBJ2-7	.	CASSLQGLAGGPSMEQYF	TGTGCCAGCAGTTTACAGGGACTAGCGGGGGGCCCGAGTATGGAGCAGTACTTC
TRBV4-3	.	TRBJ2-2	few	CASSQDLAQPTGELFF	TGCGCCAGCAGCCAAGATCTGGCACAGCCGACCGGGGAGCTGTTTTTT
TRBV12-5	.	TRBJ2-5	few	CASANTGGTQYF	TGTGCTAGTGCCAACACCGGGGGGACCCAGTACTTC
TRBV4-3	.	TRBJ2-5	few	CASSQEGAIQETQYF	TGCGCCAGCAGCCAAGAAGGGGCGATCCAAGAGACCCAGTACTTC
TRBV9	TRBD2	TRBJ2-1	.	CASSVEVAGGYNEQFF	TGTGCCAGCAGCGTAGAGGTAGCGGGAGGATACAATGAGCAGTTCTTC
TRBV10-3	.	TRBJ1-1	many	CAISAGQNTEAFF	TGTGCCATCAGTGCGGGGCAGAACACTGAAGCTTTCTTT
TRBV5-1	.	TRBJ2-5	.	CASSKSRVREETQYF	TGCGCCAGCAGTAAGAGCCGGGTGAGGGAAGAGACCCAGTACTTC
TRBV5-1	TRBD1	TRBJ2-1	many	CASSLAGQGTVEQFF	TGCGCCAGCAGCTTGGCTGGACAGGGGACTGTTGAGCAGTTCTTC
TRBV9	TRBD1	TRBJ1-1	few	CASSASTGTGGRLRNTEAFF	TGTGCCAGCAGCGCCTCGACCGGGACAGGGGGCAGATTGCGCAACACTGAAGCTTTCTTT
TRBV7-6	TRBD2	TRBJ2-1	few	CASSLALRASGRIYNEQFF	TGTGCCAGCAGCTTAGCTTTAAGGGCTAGCGGGAGGATCTACAATGAGCAGTTCTTC
TRBV29-1	.	TRBJ2-5	few	CSVELTTQYF	TGCAGCGTTGAATTGACGACCCAGTACTTC
TRBV29-1	.	TRBJ2-7	many	CSVDKGLGDEQYF	TGCAGCGTTGATAAGGGCCTTGGGGACGAGCAGTACTTC
TRBV5-1	TRBD1	TRBJ1-4	few	CASSLEGQGFEKLFF	TGCGCCAGCAGCTTGGAAGGACAGGGATTTGAAAAACTGTTTTTT
TRBV21-1	.	TRBJ1-5	.	CASEYGTESNQPQHF	TGTGCCAGCGAATATGGGACAGAGAGCAATCAGCCCCAGCATTTT
TRBV14	.	TRBJ1-4	few	CASSHWGNNEKLFF	TGTGCCAGCAGCCACTGGGGGAATAATGAAAAACTGTTTTTT
TRBV7-9	.	TRBJ2-7	many	CASSLALNHYYEQYF	TGTGCCAGCAGCTTAGCGCTCAACCATTACTACGAGCAGTACTTC
TRBV30	.	TRBJ2-7	few	CAWDVGHYEQYF	TGTGCCTGGGATGTCGGACACTACGAGCAGTACTTC
TRBV6-1	.	TRBJ2-2	.	CASSRISNTGELFF	TGTGCCAGCAGTCGGATCTCGAACACCGGGGAGCTGTTTTTT
TRBV3-1	.	TRBJ2-7	few	CASSQVIGSYEQYF	TGTGCCAGCAGCCAAGTGATTGGTTCCTACGAGCAGTACTTC
TRBV30	.	TRBJ2-7	once	CAWSSGRRYYEQYF	TGTGCCTGGAGCTCCGGGAGAAGATACTACGAGCAGTACTTC
TRBV7-2	TRBD2	TRBJ2-1	few	CASSSGLAGVKQFF	TGTGCCAGCAGCTCAGGACTAGCGGGAGTGAAGCAGTTCTTC
TRBV27	.	TRBJ2-1	.	CASSRIPWRLDSYNEQFF	TGTGCCAGCAGCCGTATCCCTTGGCGTCTAGACTCCTACAATGAGCAGTTCTTC
TRBV7-9	TRBD1	TRBJ2-7	few	CASSIISGTGLYEQYF	TGTGCCAGCAGCATCATCTCCGGGACAGGGCTTTACGAGCAGTACTTC
TRBV6-5	.	TRBJ1-1	few	CASSYGDMNTEAFF	TGTGCCAGCAGTTACGGGGATATGAACACTGAAGCTTTCTTT